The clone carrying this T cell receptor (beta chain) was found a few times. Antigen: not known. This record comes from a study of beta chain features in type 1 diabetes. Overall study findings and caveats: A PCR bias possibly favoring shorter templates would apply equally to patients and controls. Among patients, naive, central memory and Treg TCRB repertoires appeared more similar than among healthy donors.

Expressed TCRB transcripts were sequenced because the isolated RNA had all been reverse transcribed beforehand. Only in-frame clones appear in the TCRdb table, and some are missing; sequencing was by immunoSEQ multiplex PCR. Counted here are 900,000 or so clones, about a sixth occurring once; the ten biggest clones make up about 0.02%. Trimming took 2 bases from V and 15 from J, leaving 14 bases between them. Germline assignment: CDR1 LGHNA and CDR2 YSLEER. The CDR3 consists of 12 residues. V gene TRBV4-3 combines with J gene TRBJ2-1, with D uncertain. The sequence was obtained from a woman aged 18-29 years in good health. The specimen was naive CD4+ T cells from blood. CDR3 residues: CASSQSSPCWFF. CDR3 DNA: TGCGCCAGCAGCCAAAGCTCCCCATGTTGGTTCTTC.